This TCR beta chain was retrieved from a study of CD8 T cells in Susac syndrome (dated by TCRdb to the late 2010s). As for the study more broadly: Of the Susac syndrome patients who were sequenced, under 10 were in clinical remission while roughly six had clinically active disease. At the time of blood withdrawal, Susac syndrome patients were either therapy-naive, taking corticosteroids (with some also receiving IVIg), or on IVIg alone. Repertoire sequencing was used to test whether CD8+ T cell activation and differentiation in Susac syndrome was antigen driven. Clonality of the CD8+ T cell repertoire was compared between roughly eleven healthy donors, approximately 14 Susac syndrome patients and roughly 16 multiple sclerosis patients. The research as a whole found: The TCR sequencing and HLA analysis was acknowledged to have included a relatively small number of individuals. CD8+ repertoires in Susac syndrome showed clonal expansion, which was highest in CD8+ TEMRA cells and was greater in clinically active patients than in remitting patients. In the total CD8+ and CD8+ TEMRA repertoires, 15 to 20 and five Susac-specific public clones, respectively, were identified.

Remarks on this clonotype: This receptor's antigen is unknown. Base qualities are not recorded, but no much larger clone differs from it by a single base.

RNA was extracted using the RNeasy kit, and about 0.45 to 1 microgram was reverse transcribed with random hexamers. The immunoSEQ multiplex PCR assay, covering 54 Vbeta and 13 Jbeta segments, was used to amplify TCR beta CDR3 regions. PCR amplification bias was corrected using a synthetic template baseline for primer optimization and computational correction. Processing in the source paper ran as follows. Only productive sequences were kept, with reads annotated to V, D and J genes according to IMGT and analyzed in immunoSEQ Analyzer. Clonality was computed as one minus Shannon entropy normalized by log2 of the number of productive unique sequences. Public and private clones were assessed among the 100 most prevalent clones of each patient and control. Susac-specific clones were defined as absent from healthy and MS cohorts, roughly 1,100 published viral clones and other ImmuneACCESS disease sequences. TCRdb reprocessing: public reads trimmed at Q25 with fastp, clones called with MiXCR, in-frame beta chains kept. Entries that share a CDR3 protein sequence are merged under the most common genes and DNA. The V and J calls and clone size are TCRdb's, not the authors'. For this sample the table gives tens of thousands of distinct CDR3 sequences, of which 85% to 95% were detected only once. The leading ten clones occupy roughly 0.5% of the sample.

High-throughput TCR beta sequencing profiled peripheral blood CD8+ and CD4+ T cells from healthy donors, Susac syndrome patients and multiple sclerosis patients. The Susac syndrome patients fulfilled recently defined diagnostic criteria for either definite or probable disease. Bulk CD8+ and CD4+ T cells were purified by magnetic negative isolation, while CD8+ TEMRA cells were enriched using FACS. Blood was collected in EDTA tubes and processed within 24 hours, with PBMCs isolated through density gradient centrifugation. PBMCs intended for TCR sequencing were cryopreserved in liquid nitrogen and were subsequently thawed in a 37 degrees C water bath. Purity of sorted or isolated CD4+, CD8+ and CD8+ TEMRA cells was at least 90%. From a lookup of the germline V gene (reference sequence), CDR1 and CDR2 are LNHDA and SQIVND. V is trimmed back by 10 bases and J by 4 bases, and the junction contains 14 bases that no gene match accounts for. The CDR3 sequence holds 15 residues, the cysteine and phenylalanine included. Kept here is only the CDR3 DNA, which spans 45 bases and is read in frame from base 1.

This sequence uses TRBV19 and TRBJ1-2, with 8 bases matching TRBD1. Sequenced material: CD8+ T cells from PBMCs. This TCR came from a human donor with Susac syndrome. The CDR3 sequence is CATAWAQGVGYGYTF. The DNA reads as follows: TGTGCCACCGCGTGGGCACAGGGGGTTGGCTATGGCTACACCTTC.